One and the same sample provided the 32 T cell receptor beta chains below, sequenced in a study of blood T cell repertoires in COVID-19. Data came from immunoSEQ multiplex PCR; TCRdb stores just in-frame clones and leaves some out. Of about 250,000 clones listed, about 90% are singletons. Sequencing input: peripheral blood. The receptors were sampled from a man in his late teens or twenties with active or convalescent COVID-19.

This chain links TRBV4-2 with TRBJ2-1, with TRBD2 matching over 10 bases. The V gene's germline CDR1 is LGHNA and CDR2 YNFKEQ. This CDR3 is 17 amino acids long. V shed 0 bases, J shed 5 bases, and the junction held 7 bases outside the gene matches. The CDR3 bases are TGTGCCAGCAGCCAAGAAGGTAGCGGGAGGATAAACAATGAGCAGTTCTTC. It is translated as CASSQEGSGRINNEQFF.

This chain joins TRBV20-1 and TRBJ2-1; D is undetermined. V shed 4 bases and J shed 9 bases, with 10 bases lying between them. The germline CDR1 and CDR2 sequences are DFQATT and SNEGSKA (reference sequence). The length of the CDR3 is 11 residues. This chain's CDR3 is CSANKPGEQFF. CDR3 nucleotides: TGCAGTGCTAACAAACCTGGTGAGCAGTTCTTC.

The chain joins TRBV5-4 to TRBJ2-5; tentatively, D is TRBD1 (6 bases). CDR1 SGHNT and CDR2 YYREEE come from the germline V gene (reference sequence). The germline V and J ends were trimmed by 2 bases and 5 bases, with 13 bases remaining between them. The CDR3 runs to 14 residues. The CDR3 protein is CASSLQGVPETQYF. CDR3 in DNA: TGTGCCAGCAGCTTACAGGGCGTCCCTGAGACCCAGTACTTC. The full variable domain, with the rest looked up from reference TRBV5-4 and TRBJ2-5, is ETGVTQSPTHLIKTRGQQVTLRCSSQSGHNTVSWYQQALGQGPQFIFQYYREEENGRGNFPPRFSGLQFPNYSSELNVNALELDDSALYLCASSLQGVPETQYFGPGTRLLVL.

This clone was picked up one time. The V gene is TRBV5-1, the J gene TRBJ1-2; D might be TRBD1 (6 bases). The CDR3 totals 15 residues. Germline lookup yields CDR1 SGHRS and CDR2 YFSETQ. Trimming cost V 1 base and J 4 bases, with 14 bases left between them. The CDR3 protein is CASSLSSQGGYGYTF. CDR3 nucleotides: TGCGCCAGCAGCTTGTCGTCACAGGGCGGCTATGGCTACACCTTC.

This chain joins TRBV5-4 and TRBJ2-7, with 8 nucleotides matching TRBD1. In germline, CDR1 is SGHNT, CDR2 YYREEE (reference sequence). The CDR3 has 14 residues. Unmatched junction bases numbered 5, after V lost 3 bases and J lost 3 bases. CDR3 nucleotide sequence: TGTGCCAGCAGCTACGGACAGGGTAACTACGAGCAGTACTTC. Its protein is CASSYGQGNYEQYF.

The rearrangement links TRBV18 to TRBJ2-1, with 7 bases lining up with TRBD2. CDR3 length: 15 residues. Trimming cost V 4 bases and J 10 bases; bases outside gene matches: 13. Germline CDR1 is KGHSH and CDR2 is LQKENI. DNA for the CDR3: TGTGCCAGCTCACTTGCGTCTAGCGGAGACGGAGAGCAGTTCTTC. It encodes CASSLASSGDGEQFF.

This clone was seen just once. The genes are TRBV5-6 and TRBJ2-5; perhaps TRBD2 as D (7 bases). Between the trimmed V and J ends, which lost 3 bases and 1 base, there was a span of 10 bases. The germline V gene has CDR1 SGHDT and CDR2 YYEEEE. This CDR3 contains 14 residues. CDR3 residues: CASSSAGAQETQYF. The CDR3 coding sequence is TGTGCCAGCAGCTCCGCGGGGGCCCAAGAGACCCAGTACTTC.

The V gene is TRBV11-2, the J gene TRBJ2-7, with D maybe TRBD1 (6 bases). The V gene's germline CDR1 is SGHAT and CDR2 FQNNGV. CDR3 length equals 13 residues. V was shortened by 2 bases and J by 6 bases, with 11 bases between the two germline ends. CDR3 protein: CASSLLQGTEQYF. The CDR3 DNA reads TGTGCCAGCAGCTTATTGCAGGGGACCGAGCAGTACTTC. Full variable domain (outside the CDR3, taken from reference TRBV11-2 and TRBJ2-7): EAGVAQSPRYKIIEKRQSVAFWCNPISGHATLYWYQQILGQGPKLLIQFQNNGVVDDSQLPKDRFSAERLKGVDSTLKIQPAKLEDSAVYLCASSLLQGTEQYFGPGTRLTVT.

A single count supports this clone. The chain has TRBV7-3 and TRBJ2-6; 10 positions match TRBD1. Germline CDR1 is SGHTA and CDR2 is FQGTGA. The CDR3 has 16 amino acids. After removal of 5 bases from V and 3 bases from J, the junction contained 4 bases not matched to a gene. DNA for the CDR3: TGTGCCAGCAGCACGACAGGGGGCGGTGGGGCCAACGTCCTGACTTTC. Its protein product is CASSTTGGGGANVLTF. The whole variable domain, filled in from reference TRBV7-3 and TRBJ2-6, reads GAGVSQTPSNKVTEKGKYVELRCDPISGHTALYWYRQSLGQGPEFLIYFQGTGAADDSGLPNDRFFAVRPEGSVSTLKIQRTERGDSAVYLCASSTTGGGGANVLTFGAGSRLTVL.

The genes are TRBV28 and TRBJ1-6, with a possible D match to TRBD1 (5 bases). The V gene lost 4 bases and the J gene lost 0 bases, with 16 bases spanning the gap. Germline CDR1 and CDR2: MDHEN and SYDVKM. CDR3 length: 18 amino acids. The CDR3 loop is CASSSPTQASSYNSPLHF. DNA for the CDR3: TGTGCCAGCAGTTCGCCAACACAGGCGAGCTCCTATAATTCACCCCTCCACTTT. Combining the CDR3 with reference TRBV28 and TRBJ1-6 gives the whole variable domain DVKVTQSSRYLVKRTGEKVFLECVQDMDHENMFWYRQDPGLGLRLIYFSYDVKMKEKGDIPEGYSVSREKKERFSLILESASTNQTSMYLCASSSPTQASSYNSPLHFGNGTRLTVT.

V is TRBV2 and J is TRBJ2-1, with TRBD2 identical over 14 bases. The CDR3 has 16 residues. V lost 5 bases to trimming and J lost 6 bases; unmatched junction nucleotides: 6. Germline lookup yields CDR1 SNHLY and CDR2 FYNNEI. The DNA of the CDR3 is TGTGCCAGCAGTCAAGAGACTAGCGGGAGGGCCAATGAGCAGTTCTTC. It codes for CASSQETSGRANEQFF.

The chain links TRBV5-6 to TRBJ2-7; tentative D call: TRBD2 (6 bases). This CDR3 region has 14 residues. Trimming removed 4 bases at V and 3 bases at J, with 14 bases between. Germline V lookup: CDR1 SGHDT, CDR2 YYEEEE. Written as DNA, the CDR3 is TGTGCCAGCAGCCTCCGGGACTGGGACTACGAGCAGTACTTC. It encodes CASSLRDWDYEQYF.

This chain links TRBV9 with TRBJ1-1; 11 positions agree with TRBD1. The ends lost 3 bases at V and 8 bases at J; junction bases unmatched: 3. The CDR3 has 13 amino acids. Germline V gene sequence: CDR1 SGDLS, CDR2 YYNGEE. The CDR3 DNA reads TGTGCCAGCAGCGAGGACAGGGGGCTAGAAGCTTTCTTT. Translation: CASSEDRGLEAFF.

The chain couples TRBV14 to TRBJ1-2; unclear D gene. CDR3 length: 14 residues. In germline, CDR1 is SGHDN, CDR2 FVKESK. Trimming took off 1 base at V and 4 bases at J, with 10 bases between the two ends. CDR3 nucleotide sequence: TGTGCCAGCAGCCAAGTGGGTCGGGGCTATGGCTACACCTTC. Translating gives CASSQVGRGYGYTF.

This chain joins TRBV7-2 and TRBJ2-1; maybe TRBD2 (6 bases). CDR3 length equals 14 residues. In germline, CDR1 is SGHTA, CDR2 FQGNSA. The ends were cut back, 6 bases at V and 2 bases at J, with 11 bases in the middle. The CDR3 loop is CASRNAGTYNEQFF. The DNA for the CDR3 is TGTGCCAGCAGGAACGCGGGAACCTACAATGAGCAGTTCTTC. Full variable domain (rest looked up from reference TRBV7-2 and TRBJ2-1): GAGVSQSPSNKVTEKGKDVELRCDPISGHTALYWYRQSLGQGLEFLIYFQGNSAPDKSGLPSDRFSAERTGGSVSTLTIQRTQQEDSAVYLCASRNAGTYNEQFFGPGTRLTVL.

This chain uses TRBV6-5 with TRBJ1-2, with D possibly being TRBD1 (6 bases). Trimming took 5 bases from V and 11 from J, leaving 24 bases between them. There are 15 residues in the CDR3. Germline V gene data show CDR1 as MNHEY and CDR2 as SVGAGI. The CDR3 spells CASSRGGSALVKYTF. The CDR3 region has the DNA TGTGCCAGCAGTCGCGGGGGCAGCGCCTTAGTAAAGTACACCTTC.

The rearrangement links TRBV7-9 to TRBJ2-7; 14 bases agree with TRBD2. With V trimmed by 5 bases and J by 4 bases, 10 bases remained unmatched. The CDR3 totals 17 residues. Per the germline V gene, CDR1 is SEHNR and CDR2 is FQNEAQ (reference sequence). CDR3 nucleotide sequence: TGTGCCAGCAGCCCGATCGGGACTAGCGGGGGAAGGTACGAGCAGTACTTC. This gives the protein CASSPIGTSGGRYEQYF.

V gene TRBV30 combines with J gene TRBJ1-4; D remains unclear. The germline V gene has CDR1 GTSNPN and CDR2 SVGIG (reference sequence). The CDR3 is 14 amino acids. With 4 bases removed from V and 0 bases from J, the gap between germline ends came to 9 bases. CDR3: CAWNRKTTNEKLFF. CDR3 sequence (DNA): TGTGCCTGGAACAGAAAGACAACTAATGAAAAACTGTTTTTT. The full variable domain, completed using reference TRBV30 and TRBJ1-4, is SQTIHQWPATLVQPVGSPLSLECTVEGTSNPNLYWYRQAAGRGLQLLFYSVGIGQISSEVPQNLSASRPQDRQFILSSKKLLLSDSGFYLCAWNRKTTNEKLFFGSGTQLSVL.

The chain has TRBV7-9 and TRBJ1-6; no reliable D call. CDR3 size: 13 residues. V lost 3 bases, J lost 8 bases, and 8 bases lay in between. Germline V gene sequence: CDR1 SEHNR, CDR2 FQNEAQ (reference sequence). CDR3 sequence: CASSLSEDSPLHF. The CDR3 DNA reads TGTGCCAGCAGCTTGTCGGAGGATTCACCCCTCCACTTT.

V and J are TRBV9 and TRBJ1-2; 7 bases are shared with TRBD1. Per the germline V gene, CDR1 is SGDLS and CDR2 is YYNGEE. The J segment lost 4 bases and the V segment lost 3 bases, leaving 3 bases of the junction unmatched. CDR3 length equals 13 residues. The CDR3 DNA reads as TGTGCCAGCAGCGGACAGGGTCTCTATGGCTACACCTTC. This translates into CASSGQGLYGYTF.

This chain uses TRBV7-8 with TRBJ1-6; 7 bases are shared with TRBD1. The CDR3 covers 15 residues. The germline V gene has CDR1 SGHVS and CDR2 FQNEAQ. V was clipped by 3 bases and J by 9 bases; unmatched bases: 8. CDR3 protein: CASSFGGQDSSPLHF. CDR3 bases: TGTGCCAGCAGCTTTGGCGGACAGGACAGTTCACCCCTCCACTTT.

The chain recombines TRBV27 with TRBJ1-1, with TRBD1 as a possible D gene (5 bases). Germline V gene lookup returns CDR1 MNHEY and CDR2 SMNVEV (reference sequence). Trimming cost V 3 bases and J 1 base, with 9 bases left between them. This CDR3 region has 14 residues. CDR3 sequence (DNA): TGTGCCAGCAGTTTGGGGGGGAGGAACACTGAAGCTTTCTTT. Encoded protein: CASSLGGRNTEAFF.

The V call is TRBV6-4, the J call TRBJ1-2; D remains unclear. CDR1 and CDR2 (germline): MRHNA, SNTAGT. There are 13 residues in the CDR3. The V gene lost 9 bases and the J gene lost 5 bases, with 16 bases spanning the gap. CDR3 sequence reads: CARKAGASYGYTF. The DNA for the CDR3 is TGTGCCAGGAAGGCAGGCGCATCATATGGCTACACCTTC.

This chain links TRBV23-1 with TRBJ2-3, with 10 bases that match TRBD1. TRBV23-1 is given ORF status, its function remaining uncertain. The CDR3 contains 16 residues. V lost 8 bases and J lost 3; bases outside the gene matches: 11. CDR3 nucleotides: TGCGCCAGCCCCCCCTCCCGGGACAGGGGTACAGATACGCAGTATTTT. This encodes CASPPSRDRGTDTQYF.

The chain couples TRBV29-1 to TRBJ2-5; the D gene is possibly TRBD1 (7 bases). V was pared by 6 bases and J by 1 base, with 15 bases between. Germline CDR1 reads SQVTM; CDR2 reads ANQGSEA. The CDR3 is 14 residues long. CDR3 region: CSVAGQILQETQYF. CDR3 nucleotide sequence: TGCAGCGTGGCGGGACAGATACTCCAAGAGACCCAGTACTTC.

The chain links TRBV5-4 to TRBJ2-1, with D hard to call. V gave up 9 bases and J gave up 4 bases, with 17 bases separating them. This CDR3 is 14 amino acids long. Germline CDR1 and CDR2: SGHNT and YYREEE (reference sequence). CDR3 amino acids: CATPQFLPYNEQFF. In DNA, the CDR3 is TGTGCCACCCCGCAGTTCTTACCTTACAATGAGCAGTTCTTC.

The chain is built from TRBV4-3 and TRBJ2-1, with D maybe TRBD2 (6 bases). Trimming removed 4 bases from V and 4 bases from J, with 17 bases in between. Germline V gene lookup returns CDR1 LGHNA and CDR2 YSLEER. The CDR3 consists of 16 residues. The CDR3 protein is CASSRMAGPQYNEQFF. Here the CDR3 DNA reads TGCGCCAGCAGCCGGATGGCGGGACCCCAATACAATGAGCAGTTCTTC.

V gene TRBV5-6 combines with J gene TRBJ2-1; tentatively, D is TRBD2 (8 bases). Trimming cost V 3 bases and J 4 bases, with 17 bases left between them. The germline V gene encodes CDR1 SGHDT and CDR2 YYEEEE. The CDR3 has 16 amino acids. This chain's CDR3 is CASSSPGGGRYNEQFF. DNA of the CDR3: TGTGCCAGCAGCTCTCCGGGAGGGGGCCGATACAATGAGCAGTTCTTC.

The genes are TRBV6-5 and TRBJ1-6, with TRBD1 identical over 9 bases. Germline CDR1 is MNHEY and CDR2 is SVGAGI. V was pared by 0 bases and J by 9 bases, with 3 bases of the junction left unmatched. The CDR3 is 15 residues long. Written as DNA, the CDR3 is TGTGCCAGCAGTTACTCGACAGGGGGTTTTTCACCCCTCCACTTT. Its protein product is CASSYSTGGFSPLHF.

V and J are TRBV5-1 and TRBJ2-1, with 9 bases matching TRBD2. The CDR3 is 16 amino acids. The junction had 11 bases not matched to a gene; V was cut back by 3 bases and J by 7 bases. Germline CDR1 is SGHRS and CDR2 is YFSETQ. CDR3 DNA: TGCGCCAGCAGCTCTCCGGGACTAGCTTCGGGGAATGAGCAGTTCTTC. It codes for CASSSPGLASGNEQFF.

The chain carries TRBV25-1 and TRBJ1-2; D remains unclear. This CDR3 is 14 amino acids long. V was trimmed by 2 bases and J by 3 bases, leaving 10 bases between them. Germline-derived CDR1 and CDR2 are MGHDK and SYGVNS. The chain's CDR3 is CASSEVDGDYGYTF. CDR3 DNA: TGTGCCAGCAGTGAAGTAGACGGAGACTATGGCTACACCTTC.

In this sample, this clone turned up a few times. The chain links TRBV19 to TRBJ1-5; 8 bases align to TRBD1. Per the germline V gene, CDR1 is LNHDA and CDR2 is SQIVND (reference sequence). Trimming cost V 5 bases and J 6 bases; bases outside gene matches: 9. CDR3 length equals 15 residues. This CDR3 reads CASSSQNRGGQPQHF. Written as DNA, the CDR3 is TGTGCCAGTAGTTCCCAAAACAGGGGGGGTCAGCCCCAGCATTTT.